These T cell receptor beta chains were read from a single sample in a study of molecular identifiers for immune sequencing clone quantification. Via MiXCR, TCRdb re-called the PCR reads, giving one row per CDR3 protein. The sample has 63,000 or so distinct CDR3 sequences, around 17% seen once; the top ten hold about 1.5%. The sequencing input was naive CD8+ T cells from blood, with Jurkat cell RNA spiked in. All receptors derive from a human donor in good health. Some libraries in this study had Jurkat cell RNA spiked in. Both conserved end residues are part of each CDR3. The D gene is left open where the match is weak. Only part of the rows carry a size: once, few, many, or a class if the clone is expanded.

j_call,clone_size,d_call,v_call,cdr3_aa,cdr3_nt
TRBJ2-7,-,-,TRBV5-6,CASSLSAEQYF,TGTGCCAGCAGCTTGTCGGCCGAGCAGTACTTC
TRBJ2-1,-,-,TRBV12-5,CASGLRTDYNEQFF,TGTGCTAGTGGTTTGAGGACGGATTACAATGAGCAGTTCTTC
TRBJ2-7,many,TRBD2,TRBV5-1,CASSLAAGGSEQYF,TGCGCCAGCAGCTTGGCGGCGGGGGGGAGCGAGCAGTACTTC
TRBJ2-7,few,-,TRBV14,CASSGFSYEQYF,TGTGCCAGCAGCGGCTTCAGCTACGAGCAGTACTTC
TRBJ1-1,many,-,TRBV29-1,CSVEDRAGPEAFF,TGCAGCGTTGAAGATAGGGCAGGACCTGAAGCTTTCTTT
TRBJ2-3,many,-,TRBV5-1,CASSLALTGKDTDTQYF,TGCGCCAGCAGCTTGGCCCTCACAGGGAAAGACACAGATACGCAGTATTTT
TRBJ2-7,many,TRBD1,TRBV27,CASSPHPGQDNPLRLFEQYF,TGTGCCAGCAGTCCGCATCCGGGACAGGATAATCCCCTAAGGCTTTTCGAGCAGTACTTC
TRBJ2-7,-,TRBD1,TRBV6-5,CASSYLDRSYEQYF,TGTGCCAGCAGTTACTTGGACAGGTCGTACGAGCAGTACTTC
TRBJ2-5,-,-,TRBV7-9,CASSLGQEVETQYF,TGTGCCAGCAGCTTAGGACAGGAGGTCGAGACCCAGTACTTC
TRBJ2-1,many,TRBD2,TRBV11-2,CASSLYAGGSYNEQFF,TGTGCCAGCAGCTTATATGCGGGAGGTTCCTACAATGAGCAGTTCTTC
TRBJ1-5,many,-,TRBV27,CASSLFANQPQHF,TGTGCCAGCAGTTTATTTGCGAATCAGCCCCAGCATTTT
TRBJ2-1,many,TRBD2,TRBV14,CASSQGRLANSYNEQFF,TGTGCCAGCAGCCAAGGCCGACTAGCGAACTCCTACAATGAGCAGTTCTTC
TRBJ2-7,many,TRBD1,TRBV2,CASRPRTGYEQYF,TGTGCCAGCAGGCCCAGGACAGGCTACGAGCAGTACTTC
TRBJ2-2,many,-,TRBV14,CASTRTGLNTGELFF,TGTGCCAGCACCAGGACGGGACTTAACACCGGGGAGCTGTTTTTT
TRBJ2-6,many,-,TRBV20-1,CSARDKGIPGANVLTF,TGCAGTGCTAGAGATAAAGGAATTCCTGGGGCCAACGTCCTGACTTTC
TRBJ2-5,many,-,TRBV7-3,CASSLRQLQETQYF,TGTGCCAGCAGCTTAAGACAGCTACAAGAGACCCAGTACTTC
TRBJ1-1,many,-,TRBV7-9,CASIKRTDYSNTEAFF,TGTGCCAGCATTAAAAGGACAGACTACTCGAACACTGAAGCTTTCTTT
TRBJ2-3,many,-,TRBV7-9,CASTNPGALPLTDTQYF,TGTGCCAGCACTAACCCGGGAGCTCTCCCCCTTACAGATACGCAGTATTTT
TRBJ2-3,many,-,TRBV11-1,CASSLGPGTDTQYF,TGTGCCAGCAGCTTAGGCCCTGGCACAGATACGCAGTATTTT
TRBJ2-1,many,TRBD2,TRBV5-1,CASSASLAGGPGHNEQFF,TGCGCCAGCAGCGCCAGCCTAGCGGGAGGACCTGGGCACAATGAGCAGTTCTTC
TRBJ2-1,few,TRBD2,TRBV2,CASTLLSGGVDNEQFF,TGTGCCAGCACCCTCCTATCGGGGGGGGTCGACAATGAGCAGTTCTTC
TRBJ2-3,many,TRBD2,TRBV3-1,CASSQALLVAGEADTQYF,TGTGCCAGCAGCCAAGCTCTGCTGGTAGCGGGAGAGGCAGATACGCAGTATTTT
TRBJ2-2,-,-,TRBV4-2,CASSATRTVAGELFF,TGTGCCAGCAGCGCGACTAGGACAGTCGCCGGGGAGCTGTTTTTT
TRBJ2-2,many,TRBD2,TRBV27,CASSGRANTGELFF,TGTGCCAGTAGCGGGAGGGCGAACACCGGGGAGCTGTTTTTT
TRBJ2-3,many,TRBD1,TRBV28,CASSQDRSSTDTQYF,TGTGCCAGCAGCCAGGACAGGTCCTCCACAGATACGCAGTATTTT
TRBJ1-5,many,-,TRBV18,CASSPPSNQPQHF,TGTGCCAGCTCACCCCCTAGCAATCAGCCCCAGCATTTT
TRBJ2-1,once,-,TRBV28,CASSYSPTGLDSYNEQFF,TGTGCCAGCAGTTACTCGCCGACGGGACTCGACTCCTACAATGAGCAGTTCTTC
TRBJ2-6,few,-,TRBV28,CASRLASGANVLTF,TGTGCCAGCAGACTAGCCTCTGGGGCCAACGTCCTGACTTTC
TRBJ2-5,-,-,TRBV6-5,CASSHQSGTVQEIQYF,TGTGCCAGCAGCCACCAAAGCGGGACAGTCCAAGAGATCCAGTACTTC
TRBJ2-1,many,-,TRBV6-5,CASSVAPPGLLRNEQFF,TGTGCCAGCAGTGTGGCCCCCCCGGGACTCCTAAGGAATGAGCAGTTCTTC
TRBJ1-3,-,-,TRBV9,CASSPEGFAGNTIYF,TGTGCCAGCTCACCCGAGGGGTTTGCGGGAAACACCATATATTTT
TRBJ2-7,few,-,TRBV5-1,CASSSGQGKFTYEQYF,TGCGCCAGCAGCTCGGGCCAGGGGAAGTTTACGTACGAGCAGTACTTC
TRBJ2-5,few,-,TRBV5-6,CASSPHIETQYF,TGTGCCAGCAGCCCCCACATAGAGACCCAGTACTTC
TRBJ2-5,many,-,TRBV27,CASSFARALETQYF,TGTGCCAGCAGTTTCGCCAGGGCTCTTGAGACCCAGTACTTC
TRBJ2-1,many,TRBD2,TRBV19,CASSSGTSVLREQFF,TGTGCCTCCAGTTCCGGGACTAGCGTACTTAGGGAGCAGTTCTTC
TRBJ2-5,many,TRBD2,TRBV2,CASSGRLAGGPEETQYF,TGTGCCAGCAGTGGAAGATTAGCGGGAGGGCCCGAAGAGACCCAGTACTTC
TRBJ2-1,few,TRBD2,TRBV5-3,CASSFGGGPINEQFF,TGTGCCAGCAGCTTTGGGGGAGGGCCCATCAATGAGCAGTTCTTC
TRBJ2-7,many,TRBD2,TRBV7-2,CATSTPGLAGGSSYEQYF,TGTGCCACCTCTACACCGGGACTAGCGGGGGGAAGCTCCTACGAGCAGTACTTC
TRBJ2-7,many,-,TRBV7-9,CASSSPPGVRTYF,TGTGCCAGCAGCAGTCCTCCGGGAGTGAGGACGTACTTC
TRBJ2-5,few,TRBD2,TRBV7-6,CASSGLAGAQYF,TGTGCCAGCAGCGGACTAGCGGGGGCCCAGTACTTC
TRBJ2-7,many,-,TRBV6-1,CASTPGPYEQYF,TGTGCCAGCACTCCCGGCCCCTACGAGCAGTACTTC
TRBJ2-3,many,TRBD2,TRBV4-2,CASSPIAGRDGDTQYF,TGTGCCAGCAGCCCTATAGCGGGAAGAGATGGGGATACGCAGTATTTT
TRBJ2-7,few,TRBD2,TRBV11-2,CASSFPFSGASGPYEQYF,TGTGCCAGCAGCTTTCCCTTTTCCGGAGCTAGCGGACCCTACGAGCAGTACTTC
TRBJ2-5,many,-,TRBV7-8,CASSLLAGLQETQYF,TGTGCCAGCAGCTTACTCGCGGGGCTCCAAGAGACCCAGTACTTC
TRBJ1-1,many,-,TRBV20-1,CSATPSNTEAFF,TGCAGTGCTACCCCCTCCAACACTGAAGCTTTCTTT
TRBJ1-3,many,-,TRBV9,CASSPPESSGNTIYF,TGTGCCAGCAGCCCACCGGAGAGCTCTGGAAACACCATATATTTT
TRBJ1-1,-,-,TRBV3-1,CASSQGRYTEAFF,TGTGCCAGCAGCCAGGGGCGGTACACTGAAGCTTTCTTT
TRBJ2-7,-,-,TRBV12-3/TRBV12-4,CASSLLQGVYEQYF,TGTGCCAGCAGTTTATTGCAGGGCGTCTACGAGCAGTACTTC
TRBJ2-3,many,TRBD2,TRBV4-3,CASSQGTSGSERATTDTQYF,TGCGCCAGCAGCCAAGGCACTAGCGGGAGCGAGAGGGCTACCACAGATACGCAGTATTTT
TRBJ2-1,-,-,TRBV7-2,CASSAPSRLFYNEQFF,TGTGCCAGCAGCGCTCCTAGCAGGTTATTCTACAATGAGCAGTTCTTC
TRBJ2-6,many,-,TRBV9,CASTPFPEGANVLTF,TGTGCCAGCACTCCCTTCCCGGAAGGGGCCAACGTCCTGACTTTC
TRBJ2-3,many,-,TRBV27,CASSLGVLDTQYF,TGTGCCAGCAGTTTAGGGGTTTTGGATACGCAGTATTTT
TRBJ2-1,many,-,TRBV1,CTSSQASRSQGGGAYNEQFF,TGCACCAGCAGCCAAGCCTCCCGATCTCAAGGGGGGGGCGCCTACAATGAGCAGTTCTTC
TRBJ1-4,many,-,TRBV2,CASMRDGNEKLFF,TGTGCCAGCATGCGGGACGGTAATGAAAAACTGTTTTTT
TRBJ2-3,-,-,TRBV28,CASSEYRGSDTQYF,TGTGCCAGCAGTGAATATCGGGGGTCAGATACGCAGTATTTT
TRBJ2-6,many,-,TRBV12-3/TRBV12-4,CASAGANVLTF,TGTGCCAGTGCTGGGGCCAACGTCCTGACTTTC
TRBJ2-1,many,-,TRBV20-1,CGSTGWAYNEQFF,TGCGGATCAACAGGGTGGGCCTACAATGAGCAGTTCTTC
TRBJ2-7,many,TRBD2,TRBV7-3,CASSLTLAGEQYF,TGTGCCAGCAGCTTAACTCTAGCGGGGGAGCAGTACTTC
TRBJ2-1,many,-,TRBV20-1,CSAQGGQGYNEQFF,TGCAGCGCCCAAGGGGGGCAGGGCTACAATGAGCAGTTCTTC
TRBJ2-5,many,TRBD1,TRBV20-1,CSAGGQGPETQYF,TGCAGTGCTGGCGGACAGGGCCCGGAGACCCAGTACTTC